Listed below are T cell receptor beta chains from one sample, sequenced in a study of blood T cells in healthy people across ages. TCRdb reprocessed the 5' RACE reads via MiXCR and lists one record per CDR3 protein. The sample yields over 1.5 million distinct CDR3 sequences, about 50% seen once. What was sequenced was blood. These receptors were obtained from a woman aged 40-49 years in good health. The CDR3 runs from the conserved cysteine through the conserved F or W. Fields, in order: clone size, J gene, V gene, D gene, CDR3 DNA, CDR3 protein. The D gene is left open where the match is weak. Expanded clones get a size class; other rows say once, few or many, or leave the size out.

clone_size: .
j_call: TRBJ2-5
v_call: TRBV6-2/TRBV6-3
d_call: TRBD1
cdr3_nt: TGTGCCAGCAGTTACGGGACAGGGGGCGACCTGGAGACCCAGTACTTC
cdr3_aa: CASSYGTGGDLETQYF

clone_size: few
j_call: TRBJ2-6
v_call: TRBV5-1
d_call: TRBD1
cdr3_nt: TGCGCCAGCAGCCCCGTCGGATCAGGACAGGGAAGCTCTGGGGCCAACGTCCTGACTTTC
cdr3_aa: CASSPVGSGQGSSGANVLTF

clone_size: .
j_call: TRBJ1-6
v_call: TRBV20-1
d_call: .
cdr3_nt: TGCAGTGCTAGAGAAATCTGGAGTTCACCCCTCCACTTT
cdr3_aa: CSAREIWSSPLHF

clone_size: .
j_call: TRBJ1-4
v_call: TRBV12-5
d_call: .
cdr3_nt: TGTGCTAGTGGTTTGGAAGACAGTTCAACTAATGAAAAACTGTTTTTT
cdr3_aa: CASGLEDSSTNEKLFF

clone_size: .
j_call: TRBJ2-3
v_call: TRBV20-1
d_call: .
cdr3_nt: TGCAGTGCTAGACCCTCGTCAGATACGCAGTATTTT
cdr3_aa: CSARPSSDTQYF

clone_size: few
j_call: TRBJ2-1
v_call: TRBV2
d_call: TRBD2
cdr3_nt: TGTGCCAGCGTGACGGGGGGGAACAATGAGCAGTTCTTC
cdr3_aa: CASVTGGNNEQFF

clone_size: .
j_call: TRBJ1-2
v_call: TRBV7-2
d_call: .
cdr3_nt: TGTGCCAGCAGCTTAGTTGCCGTGCACCGCACCTTC
cdr3_aa: CASSLVAVHRTF

clone_size: .
j_call: TRBJ2-3
v_call: TRBV2
d_call: TRBD1
cdr3_nt: TGTGCCAGCAGTGAACCAACCGGACAGGGGCCCACCGTCGGGCAGTATTTT
cdr3_aa: CASSEPTGQGPTVGQYF

clone_size: .
j_call: TRBJ1-6
v_call: TRBV6-2/TRBV6-3
d_call: .
cdr3_nt: TGTGCCGCCGTATTTCGGCAGGGGCCGGCCTATAATTCACCCCTCCACTTT
cdr3_aa: CAAVFRQGPAYNSPLHF

clone_size: .
j_call: TRBJ2-4
v_call: TRBV6-2/TRBV6-3
d_call: TRBD1
cdr3_nt: TGTGCCACCAACACCCCGACAGGGGTCAAAAACATTCAGTACTTC
cdr3_aa: CATNTPTGVKNIQYF

clone_size: .
j_call: TRBJ2-7
v_call: TRBV11-2
d_call: TRBD2
cdr3_nt: TGTGCCAGCAGCCCCCGAGTTTTAACTAGCGGGGCCCCCTACGAGCAGTACTTC
cdr3_aa: CASSPRVLTSGAPYEQYF

clone_size: few
j_call: TRBJ2-3
v_call: TRBV6-1
d_call: .
cdr3_nt: TGTGCCAGACCTCGCGGACTGTGGGGCCGTTGCACAGATACGCAGTATTTT
cdr3_aa: CARPRGLWGRCTDTQYF

clone_size: few
j_call: TRBJ2-1
v_call: TRBV6-5
d_call: TRBD2
cdr3_nt: TGTGCCAGCAGTTACTCGCTCCTAGCGGGGGGGCAAATCTCTGGTGAGCAGTTCTTC
cdr3_aa: CASSYSLLAGGQISGEQFF

clone_size: few
j_call: TRBJ1-6
v_call: TRBV27
d_call: .
cdr3_nt: TGTGCCAGCAGTCCTTTCTACCCCGCGGGGGCACCGAATTCACCCCTCCACTTT
cdr3_aa: CASSPFYPAGAPNSPLHF

clone_size: .
j_call: TRBJ1-6
v_call: TRBV7-2
d_call: TRBD1
cdr3_nt: TGTGCCAGTAGCATCAAAGGGACAGGGGGAACACCCCTCCACTTT
cdr3_aa: CASSIKGTGGTPLHF

clone_size: .
j_call: TRBJ2-1
v_call: TRBV10-1
d_call: .
cdr3_nt: TGCGCCAGCAGTGACGGGGCTGGCACATACAATGAGCAGTTCTTC
cdr3_aa: CASSDGAGTYNEQFF

clone_size: .
j_call: TRBJ2-5
v_call: TRBV12-3/TRBV12-4
d_call: TRBD2
cdr3_nt: TGTGCCAGCAGTCTGAGCGGGGACCCAGAGACCCAGTACTTC
cdr3_aa: CASSLSGDPETQYF

clone_size: .
j_call: TRBJ2-1
v_call: TRBV7-2
d_call: TRBD2
cdr3_nt: TGTGCCAGCAGCCTAGCGGGCGGGGGGGCGTCCCCCAATGAGCAGTTCTTC
cdr3_aa: CASSLAGGGASPNEQFF

clone_size: .
j_call: TRBJ2-1
v_call: TRBV4-3
d_call: .
cdr3_nt: TGCGCCAGCAGCCCAGGGGCCCGGGGGGCCTATGAGCAGTTCTTC
cdr3_aa: CASSPGARGAYEQFF

clone_size: .
j_call: TRBJ1-4
v_call: TRBV4-3
d_call: .
cdr3_nt: TGCGCCAGCAGCCAGGGTACATTAGATCGTGAAAAACTGTTTTTT
cdr3_aa: CASSQGTLDREKLFF

clone_size: .
j_call: TRBJ2-7
v_call: TRBV28
d_call: .
cdr3_nt: TGTGCCAGCAGTTCCCTCAACGCAATTCAGTACTTC
cdr3_aa: CASSSLNAIQYF

clone_size: .
j_call: TRBJ2-3
v_call: TRBV2
d_call: TRBD2
cdr3_nt: TGTGCCAGCGGGACTACCAAAGGCACAGATACGCAGTATTTT
cdr3_aa: CASGTTKGTDTQYF

clone_size: .
j_call: TRBJ2-3
v_call: TRBV7-8
d_call: .
cdr3_nt: TGTGCCAGCAGCTACCTCAGACTACCCACAGATACGCAGTATTTT
cdr3_aa: CASSYLRLPTDTQYF

clone_size: few
j_call: TRBJ2-5
v_call: TRBV7-9
d_call: .
cdr3_nt: TGTGCCAGCAGCTTGGGTCTAGCGCGAGGCTTAGAAGAGACCCAGTACTTC
cdr3_aa: CASSLGLARGLEETQYF

clone_size: .
j_call: TRBJ1-4
v_call: TRBV6-5
d_call: .
cdr3_nt: TGTGCCAGCACCGAGGGTAGACTAGGGAGAGAAAAACTGTTTTTT
cdr3_aa: CASTEGRLGREKLFF

clone_size: few
j_call: TRBJ2-5
v_call: TRBV29-1
d_call: .
cdr3_nt: TGCAGCTGTCGTGGGGCTGGAAAGACCCAGTACTTC
cdr3_aa: CSCRGAGKTQYF

clone_size: .
j_call: TRBJ2-7
v_call: TRBV5-6
d_call: TRBD1
cdr3_nt: TGTGCCAGCAGCTTGAGAGGGACAGGCCACGAGCAGTACTTC
cdr3_aa: CASSLRGTGHEQYF

clone_size: few
j_call: TRBJ1-2
v_call: TRBV6-5
d_call: TRBD1
cdr3_nt: TGTGCCAGCAGTTCTCAGACAGGGGCGGGAGGCTACACCTTC
cdr3_aa: CASSSQTGAGGYTF

clone_size: few
j_call: TRBJ2-7
v_call: TRBV20-1
d_call: .
cdr3_nt: TGCAGTGCTAGAGATAGGGCTAGCGAAGACGAGCAGTACTTC
cdr3_aa: CSARDRASEDEQYF

clone_size: .
j_call: TRBJ2-5
v_call: TRBV20-1
d_call: .
cdr3_nt: TGCAGTGCCGGGGCCAGCTGGGAGACCCAGTACTTC
cdr3_aa: CSAGASWETQYF

clone_size: few
j_call: TRBJ1-6
v_call: TRBV27
d_call: .
cdr3_nt: TGTGCCAGCAGGACAGATTTGGGCTCCTATAATTCACCCCTCCACTTT
cdr3_aa: CASRTDLGSYNSPLHF

clone_size: .
j_call: TRBJ2-3
v_call: TRBV15
d_call: TRBD2
cdr3_nt: TGTGCCACCAGCAGAGATATAACTAGCGGGGGAGATACGCAGTATTTT
cdr3_aa: CATSRDITSGGDTQYF

clone_size: .
j_call: TRBJ1-4
v_call: TRBV28
d_call: TRBD1
cdr3_nt: TGTGCCAGCAGTCCAAGGACAGGGATGGAAAAACTGTTTTTT
cdr3_aa: CASSPRTGMEKLFF

clone_size: .
j_call: TRBJ2-1
v_call: TRBV5-1
d_call: .
cdr3_nt: TGCGCCAGCAGCTTGGGTCACAATGAGCAGTTCTTC
cdr3_aa: CASSLGHNEQFF

clone_size: many
j_call: TRBJ1-2
v_call: TRBV28
d_call: .
cdr3_nt: TGTGCCAGCAGTTTATCTAACTATGGCTACACCTTC
cdr3_aa: CASSLSNYGYTF

clone_size: few
j_call: TRBJ2-1
v_call: TRBV5-4
d_call: TRBD1
cdr3_nt: TGTGCCAGCAGACCTGGACAGGGCTATGAGCAGTTCTTC
cdr3_aa: CASRPGQGYEQFF

clone_size: .
j_call: TRBJ2-3
v_call: TRBV4-3
d_call: TRBD2
cdr3_nt: TGCGCCAGCGGCCAAGATGCCCGGGGGGGAGAAGGAGATACGCAGTATTTT
cdr3_aa: CASGQDARGGEGDTQYF

clone_size: .
j_call: TRBJ2-7
v_call: TRBV20-1
d_call: .
cdr3_nt: TGCAGTGCGAAGAAGGCTACAGCCTACGAGCAGTACTTC
cdr3_aa: CSAKKATAYEQYF

clone_size: once
j_call: TRBJ2-5
v_call: TRBV18
d_call: TRBD1
cdr3_nt: TGTGCCAGCTCACCTCTGGGACAGGGGGAGTTGGAGACCCAGTACTTC
cdr3_aa: CASSPLGQGELETQYF

clone_size: few
j_call: TRBJ2-5
v_call: TRBV25-1
d_call: .
cdr3_nt: TGTGCCAGCAGTGAATTTGGTGGGGGTATGACGGAGACCCAGTACTTC
cdr3_aa: CASSEFGGGMTETQYF

clone_size: few
j_call: TRBJ2-1
v_call: TRBV7-3
d_call: TRBD2
cdr3_nt: TGTGCCAGCAGCAAAGGCTGGACTAGCGGGCAAAATGAGCAGTTCTTC
cdr3_aa: CASSKGWTSGQNEQFF

clone_size: .
j_call: TRBJ2-1
v_call: TRBV5-1
d_call: TRBD1
cdr3_nt: TGCGCCAGCAGCTTGGCATCAGGGGGCAACGGGAATGAGCAGTTCTTT
cdr3_aa: CASSLASGGNGNEQFF

clone_size: .
j_call: TRBJ2-1
v_call: TRBV2
d_call: .
cdr3_nt: TGTGCCAGCAGTTCCCAGGGGTTGGGTGAGCAGTTCTTC
cdr3_aa: CASSSQGLGEQFF

clone_size: .
j_call: TRBJ1-4
v_call: TRBV4-3
d_call: .
cdr3_nt: TGCGCCAGCAGCCAAGATTGGGAGGGTGTTAATGAAAAACTGTTTTTT
cdr3_aa: CASSQDWEGVNEKLFF

clone_size: few
j_call: TRBJ2-7
v_call: TRBV5-1
d_call: TRBD2
cdr3_nt: TGCGCCAGCAGCTTGAGTTCACCTAGCGGGGGGGTCTCCTACGAGCAGTACTTC
cdr3_aa: CASSLSSPSGGVSYEQYF

clone_size: few
j_call: TRBJ1-2
v_call: TRBV7-2
d_call: .
cdr3_nt: TGTGCCAGCAGGACCCAGGGTGCAGATGGCTACACCTTC
cdr3_aa: CASRTQGADGYTF